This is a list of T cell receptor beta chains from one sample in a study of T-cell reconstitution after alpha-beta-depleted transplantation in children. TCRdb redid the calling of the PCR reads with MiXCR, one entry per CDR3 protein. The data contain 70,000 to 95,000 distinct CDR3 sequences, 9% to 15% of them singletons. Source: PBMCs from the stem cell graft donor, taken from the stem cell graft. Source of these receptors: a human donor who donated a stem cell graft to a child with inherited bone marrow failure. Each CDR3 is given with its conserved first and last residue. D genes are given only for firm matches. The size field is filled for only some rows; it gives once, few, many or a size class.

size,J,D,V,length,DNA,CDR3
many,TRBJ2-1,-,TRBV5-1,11,TGCGCCAGCAGCTTCGCTTGGGAGCAGTTCTTC,CASSFAWEQFF
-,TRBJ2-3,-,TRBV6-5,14,TGTGCCAGCAGTTACAGCTTGAGCACAGATACGCAGTATTTT,CASSYSLSTDTQYF
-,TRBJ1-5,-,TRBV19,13,TGTGCCGGGGGGTTGAATGGTAATCAGCCCCAGCATTTT,CAGGLNGNQPQHF
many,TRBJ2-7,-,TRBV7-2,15,TGTGCCAGCAGCGAATCGGGATCTGATTCCTACGAGCAGTACTTC,CASSESGSDSYEQYF
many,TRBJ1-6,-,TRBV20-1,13,TGCAGTGCTAATCCCCTTCAGAATTCACCCCTCCACTTT,CSANPLQNSPLHF
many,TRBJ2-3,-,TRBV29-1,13,TGCAGCGTTGTGCGTCAAACGGTAGATACGCAGTATTTT,CSVVRQTVDTQYF
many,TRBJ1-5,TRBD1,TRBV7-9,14,TGTGCCAGCAGCCGGGGACAGTTTAATCAGCCCCAGCATTTT,CASSRGQFNQPQHF
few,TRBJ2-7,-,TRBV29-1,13,TGCAGCGTTGGCCGGGACGGCACCTACGAGCAGTACTTC,CSVGRDGTYEQYF
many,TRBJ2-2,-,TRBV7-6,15,TGTGCCAGCAGCTTAGCGACTCTGAACACCGGGGAGCTGTTTTTT,CASSLATLNTGELFF
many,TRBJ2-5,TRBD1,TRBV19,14,TGTGCCAGTAGTCCGGGACAGAACCAAGAGACCCAGTACTTC,CASSPGQNQETQYF
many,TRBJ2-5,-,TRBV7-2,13,TGTGCCAGCAGCCGACCCGGGGGAGAGACCCAGTACTTC,CASSRPGGETQYF
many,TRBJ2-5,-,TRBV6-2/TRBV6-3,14,TGTGCCAGCAGTACCGGGAAATACGACGAGACCCAGTACTTC,CASSTGKYDETQYF
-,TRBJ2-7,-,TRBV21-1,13,TGTGCCAGCATTCGAATGCTCGCGCGGGAGCAGTACTTC,CASIRMLAREQYF
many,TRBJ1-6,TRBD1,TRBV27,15,TGTGCCAGCAGTGTTACCCGGGACAGTGATTCACCCCTCCACTTT,CASSVTRDSDSPLHF
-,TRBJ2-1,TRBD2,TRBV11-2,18,TGTGCCAGCAGCTTCCAACCATTGACTAGCGGGATCGACAATGAGCAGTTCTTC,CASSFQPLTSGIDNEQFF
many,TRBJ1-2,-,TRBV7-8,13,TGTGCCAGCAGCTTAGACGAATGGCGGCTTGTCACCTTC,CASSLDEWRLVTF
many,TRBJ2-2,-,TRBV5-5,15,TGTGCCAGCAGCTTGGAACTAGCGAACACCGGGGAGCTGTTTTTT,CASSLELANTGELFF
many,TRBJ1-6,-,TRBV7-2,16,TGTGCCAGCACCAATGACAGAACTCTCTATAATTCACCCCTCCACTTT,CASTNDRTLYNSPLHF
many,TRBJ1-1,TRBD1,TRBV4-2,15,TGTGCCAGCAGCCAAGCGGACAGGGGCAACACTGAAGCTTTCTTT,CASSQADRGNTEAFF
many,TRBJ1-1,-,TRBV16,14,TGTGCCAGCAGCCAAGGGGGGGTTTGGACTGAAGCTTTCTTT,CASSQGGVWTEAFF
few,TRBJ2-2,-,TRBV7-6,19,TGTGCCAGCAGCTTAAGGGGCCTTTTGAGGAGCACGAACACCGGGGAGCTGTTTTTT,CASSLRGLLRSTNTGELFF
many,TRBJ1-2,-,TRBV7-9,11,TGTGCCAGCCAGGAAGTTTCTGGCTACACCTTC,CASQEVSGYTF
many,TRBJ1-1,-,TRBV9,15,TGTGCCAGCAGCGTAGCTCCAGACATGAACACTGAAGCTTTCTTT,CASSVAPDMNTEAFF
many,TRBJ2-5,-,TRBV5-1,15,TGCGCCAGCAGCTTCTCAGGGGTAGTTGGAGAGACCCAGTACTTC,CASSFSGVVGETQYF
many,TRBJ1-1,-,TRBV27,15,TGTGCCAGCAGTTTGCTGACAGAAATGAACACTGAAGCTTTCTTT,CASSLLTEMNTEAFF
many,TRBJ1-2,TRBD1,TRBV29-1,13,TGCAGCGTTTCGACAGGGGGTTCCTATGGCTACACCTTC,CSVSTGGSYGYTF
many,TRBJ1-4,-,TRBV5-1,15,TGCGCCAGCAGCTTGCTGACAGGAGTTAATGAAAAACTGTTTTTT,CASSLLTGVNEKLFF